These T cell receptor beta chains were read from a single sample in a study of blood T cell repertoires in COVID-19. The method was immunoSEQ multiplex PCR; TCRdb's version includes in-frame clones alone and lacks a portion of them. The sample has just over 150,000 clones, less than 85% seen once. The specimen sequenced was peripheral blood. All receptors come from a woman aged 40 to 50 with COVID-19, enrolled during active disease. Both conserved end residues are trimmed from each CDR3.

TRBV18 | ASSPPGTAQETQY
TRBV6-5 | ASSYYGTFGELF
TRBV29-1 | SGGRAGELF
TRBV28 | ASSFRTGGSYGYT
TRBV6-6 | ASSPRGGQGANQPQH
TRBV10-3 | AISERGNTDEQF
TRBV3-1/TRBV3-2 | ASSPTGTRNDEQF
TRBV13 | ASSTLGPGTDTQY
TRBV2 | ASKRDDRRETQY
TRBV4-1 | ASSHPDRGLETQY
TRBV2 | ASSADRVVYGYT
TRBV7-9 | ASSLGIRGNAEAF
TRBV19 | ASSIQGPNQPQH
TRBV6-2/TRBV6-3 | ASSKGLAGLQQF
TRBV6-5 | ASTTAANQPQH
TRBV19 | ASKGVEGNTEAF
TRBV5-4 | ASSARQGGETQY
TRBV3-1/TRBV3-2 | ASSQSRGANSPLH
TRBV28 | ASSYIYGYT
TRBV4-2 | ASSQDSQGSYGYT
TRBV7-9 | ASSSGTSGGQVRETQY
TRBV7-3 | ASSLTGQGSPLH
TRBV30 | AYLTGPQSETQY
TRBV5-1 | ASSLKVVRQGGDTQY
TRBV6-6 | ASSRDIQY
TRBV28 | ASSPMGRGEAF
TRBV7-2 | ASSLVRYNEQF
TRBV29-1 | SVSTGVANYGYT
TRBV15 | ATSIGGQETQY